This T cell receptor (beta chain) was sequenced in a study of cytomegalovirus exposure and HLA in healthy donors. Unrecorded immune exposure was likely among donors, who were nominally healthy when sampled. Notes on this clone: What it binds is unknown.

Points from the study as a whole: Usually a TCR sequence was rare, but some public TCRs were found in many donors. Looking again later, the authors saw that most CMV-associated TCR beta chains seemed HLA-restricted. TCR beta chains associated with HLA were, in a later analysis, more clonally expanded than equally common others.

PCR involved 60 Vbeta and 13 Jbeta primers. Profiling relied on immunoSEQ multiplex PCR, and the TCRdb table lists in-frame clones only, not all of them. The sample records around 110,000 clones, roughly 66% being singletons. This TCR was sampled from a man between 18 and 35 years old in good health and CMV-seronegative. The sequenced sample consisted of PBMCs.

The CDR3 spells CASSSRGSRSYEQYF. The CDR3 bases are TGTGCCAGCAGCTCCCGTGGTAGCCGCTCCTACGAGCAGTACTTC. The chain recombines TRBV5-6 with TRBJ2-7, with D unclear. This CDR3 spans 15 amino acids. Germline V gives CDR1 SGHDT, CDR2 YYEEEE. V was cut by 3 bases and J by 0 bases, with 13 bases left in between.